The entry below describes one T cell receptor beta chain. What it binds is not known. Sequencing used immunoSEQ multiplex PCR; TCRdb keeps in-frame clones, though not all of them. The sample has fewer than 100,000 clones, over 75% seen once. This CDR3 has 14 amino acids. Germline loops: CDR1 PRHDT, CDR2 FYEKMQ (reference sequence). V gave up 3 bases and J gave up 6 bases; unmatched junction bases: 8. The sample is drawn from a study of glioma-infiltrating T cells after dendritic cell vaccination. Study-level information: Treatment, given 2003 to 2012, was autologous tumor lysate-pulsed dendritic cell vaccination. The vaccine used monocyte-derived dendritic cells pulsed overnight with autologous tumor lysate.

None of the glioblastoma patients had an isocitrate dehydrogenase mutation. General observations from the study: Patients with more pretreatment TILs had longer time to progression and survival.

The rearrangement links TRBV13 to TRBJ2-7; 7 positions match TRBD2. This specimen was blood, taken before dendritic cell vaccination. This TCR derives from a human donor with glioblastoma. The CDR3 sequence is CASSLFSGGSEQYF. In DNA form, the CDR3 reads TGTGCCAGCAGCTTGTTCTCGGGAGGAAGCGAGCAGTACTTC.